The rows below give T cell receptor beta chains drawn from one sample of a study of molecular identifiers for immune sequencing clone quantification. TCRdb used MiXCR to reprocess the PCR reads, holding one entry per CDR3 protein. Of about 100,000 distinct CDR3 sequences in the sample, under 40% were seen once. Sequenced sample: naive CD8+ T cells from blood, with Jurkat cell RNA spiked in. The source of these receptors is a human donor in good health. Some libraries in this study had Jurkat cell RNA spiked in. The CDR3 runs from the conserved cysteine through the conserved F or W. A D gene is named only where the DNA matches it firmly. Not all rows give a size; the values are once, few, many and, for expanded clones, a class.

J	D	size	V	DNA	CDR3
TRBJ2-5	.	.	TRBV28	TGTGCCAGCAGCCCTGTGCCAGGGCAAGAGACCCAGTACTTC	CASSPVPGQETQYF
TRBJ2-6	.	many	TRBV7-8	TGTGCCAGCAGCTTTTACTCTGGGGCCAACGTCCTGACTTTC	CASSFYSGANVLTF
TRBJ2-7	TRBD1	many	TRBV7-9	TGTGCCAGCAGCCCAGGGACAGGGGGTGAGCAGTACTTC	CASSPGTGGEQYF
TRBJ1-5	TRBD1	.	TRBV10-3	TGTGCCATCAGTGAGGGGACAGGGGATCAGCCCCAGCATTTT	CAISEGTGDQPQHF
TRBJ2-3	TRBD2	.	TRBV7-9	TGTGCCAGCAGCTTGGGACTAGCGGGAGAGGATACGCAGTATTTT	CASSLGLAGEDTQYF
TRBJ2-5	.	many	TRBV14	TGTGCCAGCAGCCAATGGGACGGCGAGACCCAGTACTTC	CASSQWDGETQYF
TRBJ2-7	TRBD1	.	TRBV4-1	TGCGCCAGCAGCCAACTCGGACAGGGGGGACCGCAGTACTTC	CASSQLGQGGPQYF
TRBJ2-7	.	once	TRBV28	TGTGCCAGCAGTTCCATCTCCTACGAGCAGCACTTC	CASSSISYEQHF
TRBJ2-2	TRBD2	.	TRBV20-1	TGCAGTGCTCCCGGGACTAGCGGGAACACCGGGGAGCTGTTTTTT	CSAPGTSGNTGELFF
TRBJ2-5	.	.	TRBV28	TGTGCCAGCACCCGGTACGGGGAGTATCAACGTTCTGGGACCCAGTACTTC	CASTRYGEYQRSGTQYF
TRBJ2-1	.	.	TRBV5-4	TGTGCCAGCAGCCAAGTTGACAATGAGCAGTTCTTC	CASSQVDNEQFF
TRBJ2-7	TRBD2	many	TRBV5-4	TGTGCCAGCAGTCGGCTAGCGGAGTACGAGCAGTACTTC	CASSRLAEYEQYF
TRBJ2-7	TRBD2	.	TRBV20-1	TGCAGTGCTAGAGCATACGGGAGGGCGAGTTACGAGCAGTACTTC	CSARAYGRASYEQYF
TRBJ2-2	TRBD2	.	TRBV13	TGTGCCAGCAGCTTATCTAGCGGGGTGGCCGGGGAGCTGTTTTTT	CASSLSSGVAGELFF
TRBJ2-2	TRBD2	.	TRBV27	TGTGCCAGCAGTTTCCTCGCGGGACTACCGAACACCGGGGAGCTGTTTTTT	CASSFLAGLPNTGELFF
TRBJ1-3	.	.	TRBV7-6	TGTGCCAGCAGCCCTTTCCTCGGAGCCCGGGATGGAGGAAACACCAAATATTTT	CASSPFLGARDGGNTKYF
TRBJ2-3	.	many	TRBV7-8	TGTGCCAGCAGCTCTTACCGGGACAGCACAGATACGCAGTATTTT	CASSSYRDSTDTQYF
TRBJ2-3	TRBD2	.	TRBV15	TGTGCCAGCGGACTAGCGGGAAGTGGGGATACGCAGTATTTT	CASGLAGSGDTQYF
TRBJ2-3	TRBD2	.	TRBV20-1	TGCAGTGCTAGGTGTCGAGGACTAGTGACAGATACGCAGTATTTT	CSARCRGLVTDTQYF
TRBJ2-5	.	.	TRBV20-1	TGCAGTGCTAGGATGTGGGCGCAAGAGTCCCAGTACTTC	CSARMWAQESQYF
TRBJ1-5	.	.	TRBV20-1	TGCAGTGCTAGTCGTTTCAGGGAAGGTTATAGCAATCAGCCCCAGCATTTC	CSASRFREGYSNQPQHF
TRBJ2-1	.	.	TRBV23-1	TGCGCCAGCAAGGGAGTTTATGAGCAGTTCTTC	CASKGVYEQFF
TRBJ2-3	TRBD2	few	TRBV7-2	TGTGCCAGCAGCTTGGGACTAGCGGTCACAGATACGCAGTATTTT	CASSLGLAVTDTQYF
TRBJ1-5	.	.	TRBV6-2/TRBV6-3	TGTGCCAGCAGTCCAGGGGCGCTCAAACAGCCCCAGCATTTT	CASSPGALKQPQHF
TRBJ1-5	TRBD1	few	TRBV5-1	TGCGCCAGCAGCCTGACAGGGGCTTCCAATCAGCCCCAGCATTTT	CASSLTGASNQPQHF
TRBJ1-1	.	.	TRBV28	TGTGCCAGCAATCCCCCGGGGCAGGGGCCGAACACTGAAGCTTTCTTT	CASNPPGQGPNTEAFF
TRBJ2-3	.	many	TRBV6-5	TGTGCCAGCAGTTACACCCTGGGGGGTGCAGATACGCAGTATTTT	CASSYTLGGADTQYF
TRBJ2-7	.	.	TRBV5-1	TGCGCCAGCAGCTTGGAGGCGGCAGGCCCCTACGAGCAGTACTTC	CASSLEAAGPYEQYF
TRBJ2-5	.	few	TRBV4-1	TGCGCCAGCAGCCCAAAAATTCGGACAGTCCCTCAAGAGACCCAGTACTTC	CASSPKIRTVPQETQYF
TRBJ2-6	.	.	TRBV21-1	TGTGCCAGCAGCAAAGCCCCACACAGGGCCAACGTCCTGACTTTC	CASSKAPHRANVLTF
TRBJ1-4	TRBD1	few	TRBV20-1	TGCAGTGCTAGAGATGAATATAAGGGGGCGTATCTGTTTTTT	CSARDEYKGAYLFF
TRBJ2-3	.	.	TRBV12-3/TRBV12-4	TGTGCCAGCAGTTTTACGATAGATACGCAGTATTTT	CASSFTIDTQYF
TRBJ2-7	TRBD1	.	TRBV25-1	TGTGCCACCGGATGGGAGAACAGGGGTGACGAGCAGTACTTC	CATGWENRGDEQYF
TRBJ1-5	.	.	TRBV7-2	TGTGCCAGCAGCAACTGGGACACCCCCAATCAGCCCCAGCATTTT	CASSNWDTPNQPQHF
TRBJ2-5	.	many	TRBV6-2/TRBV6-3	TGTGCCAGCAGTGTAGACTACAACCAAGAGACCCAGTACTTC	CASSVDYNQETQYF
TRBJ2-7	.	.	TRBV9	TGTGCCAGCAGCCCTCACAGGGAGTCATCGGACGAGCAGTACTTC	CASSPHRESSDEQYF
TRBJ2-7	TRBD1	few	TRBV19	TGTGCCAGTAGCTCGGGACAGGGGCAATACGAGCAGTACTTC	CASSSGQGQYEQYF
TRBJ2-1	TRBD2	few	TRBV12-3/TRBV12-4	TGTGCCAGCAGCATAGCGGGAGGTTATGAGCAGTTCTTC	CASSIAGGYEQFF
TRBJ2-4	TRBD1	few	TRBV15	TGTGCCACCAGCGCGGACAGGGGGAATTTAAACATTCAGTACTTC	CATSADRGNLNIQYF
TRBJ2-7	.	few	TRBV2	TGTGCCAGCAGTCGCTGGCCGGACGAGCAGTACTTC	CASSRWPDEQYF
TRBJ1-3	.	few	TRBV12-3/TRBV12-4	TGTGCCAGCTTCTGGCCCCCGGCTGGAAACACCATATATTTT	CASFWPPAGNTIYF
TRBJ2-1	.	.	TRBV27	TGTGCCAGCAGGGTCCCGGGGTTAGCTGCCAATGAGCAGTTCTTC	CASRVPGLAANEQFF
TRBJ2-7	.	many	TRBV7-2	TGTGCCAGCAGCTCGTTCCTAAGCTCCTACGAGCAGTACTTC	CASSSFLSSYEQYF
TRBJ2-5	.	.	TRBV3-1	TGTGCCAGCAGCCAAATTCGAGGCCGGACCCAGTACTTC	CASSQIRGRTQYF
TRBJ2-1	TRBD2	.	TRBV14	TGTGCCAGCAGCCAGTGGACTAGATCAAATGAGCAGTTCTTC	CASSQWTRSNEQFF
TRBJ2-1	.	.	TRBV3-1	TGTGCCAGCAGCCTAGGGCTGTTTCTTTATGAGCAGTTCTTC	CASSLGLFLYEQFF
TRBJ2-1	.	.	TRBV4-3	TGCGCCAGCAGCCGAGATTGGTCGACCCAGTGGACCTACAATGAGCAGTTCTTC	CASSRDWSTQWTYNEQFF
TRBJ2-7	.	few	TRBV12-3/TRBV12-4	TGTGCCAGCAGTTCCCGGGGATCCTACGAGCAGTACTTC	CASSSRGSYEQYF
TRBJ2-5	TRBD1	many	TRBV12-3/TRBV12-4	TGTGCCAGCAGTTTAGCGCTTGGGACAGGGGGGAGCAACCAAGAGACCCAGTACTTC	CASSLALGTGGSNQETQYF